Presented here are 27 T cell receptor beta chains from one specimen sequenced in a study of glioma-infiltrating T cells. Amplification of TCR alpha and beta CDR3 regions from RNA used iRepertoire nested multiplex PCR. TCRdb re-called the multiplex PCR reads through MiXCR, storing one row per CDR3 protein. The sample lists roughly 120,000 distinct CDR3 sequences, 20% to 25% occurring once. Input material: glioma tissue, nonneoplastic brain tissue, or PBMCs (not recorded which). The origin of the receptors is a human donor with low-grade glioma or glioblastoma, undergoing nonglioma brain surgery, or in good health (not recorded which).

A remark on this clonotype: A much more abundant neighbour one base away suggests this may be a read error. The chain is built from TRBV18 and TRBJ1-5; 9 nucleotides line up with TRBD1. V was pared by 3 bases and J by 5 bases, with 11 bases of the junction left unmatched. The CDR3 extends over 17 amino acids. Per the germline V gene, CDR1 is KGHSH and CDR2 is LQKENI. The CDR3 nucleotides are TGTGCCAGCTCACCCGGGGACAGGGTGATTCGCGATCAGCCCCAGCATTTT. Amino acid sequence: CASSPGDRVIRDQPQHF.

A word on this clonotype: The junction does not match germline at one end; this may be a read error. V is TRBV18 and J is TRBJ1-1, with 9 bases matching TRBD1. The CDR3 has 13 residues. Germline lookup yields CDR1 KGHSH and CDR2 LQKENI. The CDR3 DNA follows: TGTGCCAGCTCAGGGGACAGGGCCACTGGAGCTTTCTTT. It translates to CASSGDRATGAFF. The full variable domain, rest sourced from reference TRBV18 and TRBJ1-1, is NAGVMQNPRHLVRRRGQEARLRCSPMKGHSHVYWYRQLPEEGLKFMVYLQKENIIDESGMPKERFSAEFPKEGPSILRIQQVVRGDSAAYFCASSGDRATGAFFGQGTRLTVV.

In its sample, this clonotype was seen many times. The chain joins TRBV14 to TRBJ1-1, with TRBD1 identical over 8 bases. V shed 4 bases and J 1 base; nucleotides not matched to a gene: 8. Per germline, CDR1 SGHDN and CDR2 FVKESK. This CDR3 is 16 amino acids long. The CDR3 loop reads CASSRTLGTGNTEAFF. CDR3 DNA: TGTGCCAGCAGCCGTACCCTCGGGACAGGGAACACTGAAGCTTTCTTT.

Many counts were recorded for this clonotype. V and J are TRBV15 and TRBJ2-5; no clear D. This CDR3 has 16 amino acids. V lost 0 bases, J lost 0 bases, and 11 bases lay in between. Germline lookup yields CDR1 LNHNV and CDR2 YYDKDF (reference sequence). CDR3 DNA: TGTGCCACCAGCAGAGACAGCGTCTCGTACCAAGAGACCCAGTACTTC. The encoded protein is CATSRDSVSYQETQYF. Complete variable domain (other parts from reference TRBV15 and TRBJ2-5): DAMVIQNPRYQVTQFGKPVTLSCSQTLNHNVMYWYQQKSSQAPKLLFHYYDKDFNNEADTPDNFQSRRPNTSFCFLDIRSPGLGDTAMYLCATSRDSVSYQETQYFGPGTRLLVL.

This clonotype was seen a few times. This chain uses TRBV5-4 with TRBJ2-5, with 7 positions matching TRBD2. Trimming cost V 3 bases and J 1 base; bases outside gene matches: 0. CDR3 length equals 13 residues. Germline V lookup: CDR1 SGHNT, CDR2 YYREEE (reference sequence). As DNA, the CDR3 is TGTGCCAGCAGCTGGACTAGCCAAGAGACCCAGTACTTC. As protein: CASSWTSQETQYF.

V and J are TRBV19 and TRBJ1-3; D might be TRBD1 (6 bases). Germline V gene data show CDR1 as LNHDA and CDR2 as SQIVND (reference sequence). The CDR3 is 14 amino acids. The ends were cut back, 7 bases at V and 0 bases at J, with 10 bases in the middle. The CDR3 nucleotides read TGTGCCAGTACCGACAGGAGCTCTGGAAACACCATATATTTT. This codes for CASTDRSSGNTIYF.

This clonotype was seen only a few times. The chain combines TRBV11-1 with TRBJ2-7; the D gene is possibly TRBD1 (5 bases). V was shortened by 8 bases and J by 0 bases, with 8 bases between the two germline ends. The CDR3 extends over 12 amino acids. Germline V lookup: CDR1 SGHAT, CDR2 FQDESV (reference sequence). The CDR3 region is CASSTDSYEQYF. In DNA form, the CDR3 reads TGTGCCAGCTCGACAGACTCCTACGAGCAGTACTTC.

This clonotype was found many times. Here the CDR3 reads CASSLPGTGTDTQYF. As DNA, the CDR3 is TGTGCCAGCAGTTTACCTGGGACAGGCACAGATACGCAGTATTTT. The chain links TRBV28 to TRBJ2-3; 7 bases agree with TRBD1. The CDR3 runs to 15 residues. Germline lookup yields CDR1 MDHEN and CDR2 SYDVKM. V shed 2 bases, J shed 1 base, and the junction held 3 bases outside the gene matches. Full variable domain (missing parts from reference TRBV28 and TRBJ2-3): DVKVTQSSRYLVKRTGEKVFLECVQDMDHENMFWYRQDPGLGLRLIYFSYDVKMKEKGDIPEGYSVSREKKERFSLILESASTNQTSMYLCASSLPGTGTDTQYFGPGTRLTVL.

This clonotype was observed a few times. In DNA, the CDR3 is TGCAGCGTTGAAACAGGGCTTGCTGGAAACACCATATATTTT. Its protein product is CSVETGLAGNTIYF. This chain connects TRBV29-1 to TRBJ1-3; D is perhaps TRBD1 (6 bases). V was pared by 2 bases and J by 2 bases, with 10 bases between. The V gene's germline CDR1 is SQVTM and CDR2 ANQGSEA. CDR3 length equals 14 residues.

This clonotype was observed at least ten times. The chain has TRBV7-2 and TRBJ2-7; 9 positions agree with TRBD1. CDR1 is SGHTA and CDR2 is FQGNSA in the germline V gene. This CDR3 region has 14 residues. V trimming: 1 base; J trimming: 6 bases; junction bases outside the gene matches: 4. The CDR3: CASSLVDRGGEQYF. The CDR3 DNA reads TGTGCCAGCAGCTTAGTGGACAGGGGCGGCGAGCAGTACTTC.

This clonotype has ten or more counts. The rearrangement joins TRBV28 to TRBJ2-7; 13 positions agree with TRBD2. This CDR3 has 15 residues. V shed 4 bases and J 9 bases; nucleotides not matched to a gene: 9. Looked up from germline, CDR1 is MDHEN and CDR2 is SYDVKM. CDR3 amino acids: CASSSGGLAGVVQYF. In DNA form, the CDR3 reads TGTGCCAGCAGTTCCGGAGGACTAGCGGGAGTTGTGCAGTACTTC.

Concerning this clonotype itself: Germline and junction disagree at one end, which may indicate a read error. The V call is TRBV12-5, the J call TRBJ1-1; 9 bases are a match to TRBD1. Germline V CDR1 and CDR2: LGHNT, FRNRAP. This CDR3 has 15 amino acids. As DNA, the CDR3 is TGTGCTGGTGGTTTGGGGGGACAGGGGAACACTGAAGCTTTCTTT. Residues: CAGGLGGQGNTEAFF.

The J gene is TRBJ2-5, the V gene TRBV3-1; 12 nucleotides line up with TRBD2. The CDR3 has 16 amino acids. The trim removed 4 bases at V and 5 bases at J, leaving 8 bases unmatched. Germline V gene lookup returns CDR1 LGHDT and CDR2 YNNKEL (reference sequence). CDR3 DNA: TGTGCCAGCAGCCCGACTAGCGGGAGAGTGGTGGAGACCCAGTACTTC. This encodes CASSPTSGRVVETQYF.

This clonotype came up many times. This rearrangement joins TRBV28 to TRBJ2-1, with TRBD2 matching 7 bases. There are 16 residues in the CDR3. J lost 2 bases, V lost 2 bases, and 6 bases had no gene match. The germline CDR1 and CDR2 sequences are MDHEN and SYDVKM. CDR3 protein: CASSLVTSGTYNEQFF. CDR3 sequence (DNA): TGTGCCAGCAGTTTAGTTACCAGCGGGACCTACAATGAGCAGTTCTTC.

The chain couples TRBV19 to TRBJ1-1; 7 nucleotides match TRBD1. V lost 5 bases to trimming and J lost 1 base; unmatched junction nucleotides: 13. Germline loops: CDR1 LNHDA, CDR2 SQIVND (reference sequence). This CDR3 is 17 amino acids long. The CDR3 coding sequence is TGTGCCAGTAGTCCCAACGCAGGGGGGAAGAAGAACACTGAAGCTTTCTTT. It is translated as CASSPNAGGKKNTEAFF.

Remarks on this clonotype: A single base separates this from a much larger clone, so it may be a read error. The chain is built from TRBV20-1 and TRBJ2-6; maybe TRBD1 (6 bases). Germline V gives CDR1 DFQATT, CDR2 SNEGSKA (reference sequence). V lost 7 bases, J lost 2 bases, and 18 bases lay in between. This CDR3 comprises 16 residues. CDR3 nucleotides: TGCAGTGTCCGGGACAAGGAGAGCCCTGGGGCCAACGTCCTGACTTTC. Amino acid sequence: CSVRDKESPGANVLTF.

In this sample, this clonotype turned up many times. The chain uses TRBV2 and TRBJ2-1; 7 bases map to TRBD2. The V gene's germline CDR1 is SNHLY and CDR2 FYNNEI. The CDR3 runs to 13 residues. The V segment lost 8 bases and the J segment 7 bases; nucleotides outside the gene matches: 8. This chain's CDR3 is CASRDYRSNEQFF. The DNA of the CDR3 is TGTGCCAGCCGGGACTACAGATCTAATGAGCAGTTCTTC.

This clonotype was seen at least ten times. The chain couples TRBV7-6 to TRBJ2-3, with D maybe TRBD2 (5 bases). Trimming removed 5 bases from V and 2 bases from J, with 11 bases in between. Germline values: CDR1 SGHVS, CDR2 FNYEAQ. This CDR3 is built from 14 residues. CDR3 amino acids: CASSPRADTDTQYF. The CDR3 DNA follows: TGTGCCAGCAGCCCGAGAGCGGACACAGATACGCAGTATTTT.

There are many counts of this clonotype. The chain recombines TRBV7-3 with TRBJ2-7; TRBD1 is a possible D gene (5 bases). This CDR3 contains 15 residues. CDR1 SGHTA and CDR2 FQGTGA come from the germline V gene. Between the trimmed V and J ends, which lost 2 bases and 4 bases, there was a span of 15 bases. The CDR3 loop reads CASSLGAANAYEQYF. The CDR3 DNA follows: TGTGCCAGCAGCTTAGGGGCAGCTAACGCATACGAGCAGTACTTC.

As concerns this clonotype: Since a much larger clone is just one base distant, this may be a read error. V and J are TRBV28 and TRBJ2-7; 9 bases fit TRBD1. This CDR3 is built from 15 residues. Germline CDR1 MDHEN, CDR2 SYDVKM. The chain's CDR3 is CASSVRDRVSDEKYF. For the CDR3, the DNA is TGTGCCAGCAGCGTCCGGGACAGGGTTTCGGACGAGAAGTACTTC.

This clonotype came up a few times. Since a much larger clone is just one base distant, this may be a read error. This rearrangement joins TRBV28 to TRBJ2-2, with D uncertain. Germline V CDR1 and CDR2: MDHEN, SYDVKM. CDR3 length equals 12 residues. The CDR3 nucleotides are TGTGCCGGCAGGTTGGGTACCGGGGAGCTGTTTTTT. Translating gives CAGRLGTGELFF.

This clonotype appeared many times. This chain joins TRBV24-1 and TRBJ2-7, with 11 bases aligning to TRBD1. The germline V gene has CDR1 KGHDR and CDR2 SFDVKD. Trimming took 4 bases from V and 0 from J; bases not matched to a gene: 4. The CDR3 has 16 residues. The CDR3 spells CATSDPGTGGSYEQYF. CDR3 in DNA: TGTGCCACCAGTGACCCTGGGACAGGGGGCTCCTACGAGCAGTACTTC.

At least ten counts were recorded for this clonotype. The genes are TRBV20-1 and TRBJ2-7; TRBD2 is a possible D gene (7 bases). The CDR3 has 15 residues. Trimming shortened V by 3 bases and J by 0 bases, and 15 bases separated the two germline ends. CDR1 DFQATT and CDR2 SNEGSKA come from the germline V gene (reference sequence). CDR3 coding DNA: TGCAGTGCTAGTGAGGGGGGAGGGAACTCCTACGAGCAGTACTTC. Its protein is CSASEGGGNSYEQYF.

This clonotype was counted many times. The chain recombines TRBV6-1 with TRBJ2-7; D not certain. Trimming cost V 0 bases and J 7 bases, with 4 bases left between them. The germline gives CDR1 MNHNS, CDR2 SASEGT. The CDR3 contains 11 residues. This CDR3 is CASSEAQEQYF. As DNA, the CDR3 is TGTGCCAGCAGTGAAGCGCAAGAGCAGTACTTC.

This clonotype was counted at least ten times. V usage is TRBV28 and J usage is TRBJ2-1; possible D gene TRBD2, 6 bases. Between the trimmed V and J ends, which lost 5 bases and 7 bases, there was a span of 21 bases. The CDR3 runs 16 residues. Per the germline V gene, CDR1 is MDHEN and CDR2 is SYDVKM. CDR3: CASSPPGVPRGNEQFF. The CDR3 nucleotides are TGTGCCAGCAGTCCCCCGGGGGTGCCTCGAGGGAATGAGCAGTTCTTC.

This sequence joins TRBV11-2 and TRBJ2-1; TRBD2 matches 7 bases. Germline CDR1 reads SGHAT; CDR2 reads FQNNGV. J was trimmed by 0 bases and V by 5 bases; bases with no gene match: 7. This CDR3 is built from 16 residues. The CDR3 DNA follows: TGTGCCAGCAGCCCCCAGCGGGACCCCTCCTACAATGAGCAGTTCTTC. It codes for CASSPQRDPSYNEQFF.

This clonotype was counted only a few times. This sequence joins TRBV12-3 or TRBV12-4 and TRBJ2-6; perhaps D is TRBD1 or TRBD2 (5 bases each). The CDR3 covers 13 residues. V was cut by 3 bases and J by 11 bases, with 11 bases left in between. In nucleotides, the CDR3 is TGTGCCAGCAGTTTGAGGCAGGGAGACGTCCTGACTTTC. Translating gives CASSLRQGDVLTF.